What follows is one TCR beta chain and its context. Its antigen remains unidentified. Second-dose groups at about 4 or about 12 weeks were pooled. The data belong to a study of T cell responses to AZD1222 COVID-19 vaccine. General study points: Spike-specific TCR breadth and depth went up after people got two AZD1222 doses.

Produced via immunoSEQ multiplex PCR; TCRdb's table is partial and in-frame only. The data contain some 170,000 clones, under 95% of them singletons. V was cut by 1 base and J by 7 bases, with 10 bases left in between. In germline, CDR1 is MGHDK, CDR2 SYGVNS. The CDR3 is made up of 13 amino acids. This sequence joins TRBV25-1 and TRBJ1-2; D is ambiguous. This sample comprised peripheral blood, obtained 28 days after the second AZD1222 dose. The receptor was derived from an adult who received the AZD1222 COVID-19 vaccine. This chain's CDR3 is CASSELARAGYTF. The CDR3, as DNA: TGTGCCAGCAGTGAATTGGCGAGGGCTGGCTACACCTTC.